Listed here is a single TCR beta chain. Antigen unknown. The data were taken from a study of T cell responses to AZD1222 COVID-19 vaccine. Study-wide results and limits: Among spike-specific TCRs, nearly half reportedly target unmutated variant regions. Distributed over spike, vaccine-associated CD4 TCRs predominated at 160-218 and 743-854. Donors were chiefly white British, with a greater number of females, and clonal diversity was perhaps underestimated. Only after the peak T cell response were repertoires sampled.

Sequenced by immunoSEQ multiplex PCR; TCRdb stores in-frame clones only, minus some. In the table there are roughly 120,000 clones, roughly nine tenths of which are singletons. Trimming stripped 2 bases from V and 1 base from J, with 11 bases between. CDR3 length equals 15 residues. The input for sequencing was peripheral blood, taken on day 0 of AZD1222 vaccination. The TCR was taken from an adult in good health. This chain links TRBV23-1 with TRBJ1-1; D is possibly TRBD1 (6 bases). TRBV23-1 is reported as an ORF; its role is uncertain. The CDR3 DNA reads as TGCGCCAGCAGTCAACAGGGGCAACAGAACACTGAAGCTTTCTTT. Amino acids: CASSQQGQQNTEAFF.